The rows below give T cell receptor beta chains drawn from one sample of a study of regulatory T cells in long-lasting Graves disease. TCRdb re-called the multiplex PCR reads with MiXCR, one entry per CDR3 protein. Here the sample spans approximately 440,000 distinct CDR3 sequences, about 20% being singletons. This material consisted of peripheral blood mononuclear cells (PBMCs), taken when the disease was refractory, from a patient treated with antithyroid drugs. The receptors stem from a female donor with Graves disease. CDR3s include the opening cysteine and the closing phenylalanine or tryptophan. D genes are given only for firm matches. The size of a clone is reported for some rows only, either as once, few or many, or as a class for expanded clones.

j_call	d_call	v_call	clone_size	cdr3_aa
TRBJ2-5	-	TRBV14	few	CASSQTFARETQYF
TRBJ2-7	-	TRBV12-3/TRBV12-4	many	CASSFSVGGGNEQYF
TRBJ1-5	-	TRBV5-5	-	CASSSGVDTWSNQPQHF
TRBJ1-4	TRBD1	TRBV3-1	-	CASSQETPVPGQGVATNEKLFF
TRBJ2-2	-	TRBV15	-	CATRLVGSNTGELFF
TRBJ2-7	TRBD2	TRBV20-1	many	CSARTSGRTYEQYF
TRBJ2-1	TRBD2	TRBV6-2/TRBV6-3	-	CASSYRLAGGSFYNEQFF
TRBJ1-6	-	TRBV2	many	CASSDFGGQVNSPLHF
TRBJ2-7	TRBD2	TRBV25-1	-	CASSEHERDSYEQYF
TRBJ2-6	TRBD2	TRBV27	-	CASSTKPGLESPGANVLTF
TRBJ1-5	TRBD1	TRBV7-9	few	CPSSLDMAGGSNQPQHF
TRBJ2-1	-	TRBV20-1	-	CSARAGDSYNEQFF
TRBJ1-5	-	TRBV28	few	CASSFTGLANQPQHF
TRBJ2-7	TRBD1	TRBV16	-	CASSQARGQGIYEQYF
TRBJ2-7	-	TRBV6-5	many	CASSYGADSYEQYF
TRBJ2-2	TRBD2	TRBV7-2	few	CASSFRLAGAPLVTGELFF
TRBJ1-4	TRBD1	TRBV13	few	CASSGQGAANEKLFF
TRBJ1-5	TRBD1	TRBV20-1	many	CSAHTGGSGNQPQHF
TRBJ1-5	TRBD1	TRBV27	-	CASRQNQGVSGPQHF
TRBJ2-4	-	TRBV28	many	CASSLIRGAKNIQYF
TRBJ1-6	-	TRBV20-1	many	CSASTGSPNSPLHF
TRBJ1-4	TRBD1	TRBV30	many	CAWMGTVEKLFF
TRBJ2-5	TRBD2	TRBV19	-	CASSMLLAGQQETQYF
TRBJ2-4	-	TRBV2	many	CASAEDGPLAKNIQYF
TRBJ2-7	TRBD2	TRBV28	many	CASSIAGAGMSEQYF
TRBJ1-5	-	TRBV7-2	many	CASSLDSGGNQPQHF
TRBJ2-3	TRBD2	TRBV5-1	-	CASSSGLAGSHTQYF
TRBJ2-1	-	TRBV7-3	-	CASSLLAVHSQSYNEQFF
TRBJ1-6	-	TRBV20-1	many	CSATRQYNSPLHF
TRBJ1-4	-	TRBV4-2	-	CASSQERTGRLNEKLFF
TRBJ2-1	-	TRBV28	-	CAARGAGAGGNEQFF
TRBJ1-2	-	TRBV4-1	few	CASSQIGGGAGYTF
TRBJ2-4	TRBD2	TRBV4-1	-	CASSQRGLAGEVAKNIQYF
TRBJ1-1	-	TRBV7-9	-	CASSAAAQGNTEAFF
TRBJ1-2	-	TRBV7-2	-	CASSTGLVDRGYTF
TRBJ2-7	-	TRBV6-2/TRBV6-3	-	CASSVGVEQYF
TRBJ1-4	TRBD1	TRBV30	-	CAWSQGATNEKLFF
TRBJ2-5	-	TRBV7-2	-	CASSLDPVETQYF
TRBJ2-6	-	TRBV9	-	CASSVGIGRLRSGANVLTF
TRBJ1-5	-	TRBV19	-	CASSMEGDNQPQHF
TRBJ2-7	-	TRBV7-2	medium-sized	CASSLALSAYEQYF
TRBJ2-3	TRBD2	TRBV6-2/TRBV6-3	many	CASSYPSGASTDTQYF
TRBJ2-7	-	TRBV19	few	CASSIRAGTDEQYF
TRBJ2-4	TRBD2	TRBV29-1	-	CSVEGMSGSRDIQYF
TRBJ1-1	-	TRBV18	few	CASSRRQENTEAFF
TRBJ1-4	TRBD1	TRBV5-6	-	CASSSQGFKEKLFF
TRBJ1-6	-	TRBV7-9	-	CASSLGTVNSPLHF
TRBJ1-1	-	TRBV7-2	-	CASSQDPDTEAFF
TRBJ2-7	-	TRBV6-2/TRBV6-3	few	CASSYLGRGHYEQYF
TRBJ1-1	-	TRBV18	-	CASSPVAKNTEAFF
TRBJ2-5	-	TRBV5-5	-	CASSLGHLRETQYF
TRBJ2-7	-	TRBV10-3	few	CAIVPYEQYF
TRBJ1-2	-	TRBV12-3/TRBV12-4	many	CASSLLGDGYTF
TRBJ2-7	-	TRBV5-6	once	CASSSLLGPEQYF
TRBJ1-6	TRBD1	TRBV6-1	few	CASKDRDSPLHF
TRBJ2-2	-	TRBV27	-	CASTIGGGSSTGELFF